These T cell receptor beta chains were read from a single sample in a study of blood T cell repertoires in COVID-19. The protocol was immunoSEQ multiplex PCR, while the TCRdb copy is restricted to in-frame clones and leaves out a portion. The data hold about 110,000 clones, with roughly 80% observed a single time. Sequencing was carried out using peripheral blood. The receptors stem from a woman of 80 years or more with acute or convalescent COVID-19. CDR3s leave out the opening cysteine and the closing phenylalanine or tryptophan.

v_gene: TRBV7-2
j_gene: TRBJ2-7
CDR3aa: ASSNYQDSSYEQY

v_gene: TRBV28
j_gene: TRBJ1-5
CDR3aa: ASSSHRAGAAQPQH

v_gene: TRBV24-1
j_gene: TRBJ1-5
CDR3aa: ATSDGGDRGRYSNQPQH

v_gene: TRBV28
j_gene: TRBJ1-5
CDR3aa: ASNRVGQPQH

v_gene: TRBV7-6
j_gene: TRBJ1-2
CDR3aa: ASSLVGLSYGYT

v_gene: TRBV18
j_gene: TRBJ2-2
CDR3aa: ASSPFSGGGGELF

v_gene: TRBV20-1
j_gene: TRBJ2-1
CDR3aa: SASGDYRSYNEQF

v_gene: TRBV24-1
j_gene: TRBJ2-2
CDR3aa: ATNGGAAANTGELF

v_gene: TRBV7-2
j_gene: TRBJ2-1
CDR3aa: ASSPPARSHNEQF

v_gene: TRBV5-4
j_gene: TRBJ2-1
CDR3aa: ASSSGRTGANNEQF

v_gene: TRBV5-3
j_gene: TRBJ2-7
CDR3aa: ARSLVGLSGAETYEQY

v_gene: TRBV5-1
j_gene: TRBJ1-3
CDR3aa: ASSLLAQYSGNTIY

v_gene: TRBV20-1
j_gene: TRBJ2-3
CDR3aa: SARLAGEY

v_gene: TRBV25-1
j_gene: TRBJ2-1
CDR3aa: ASSDWTGSSYNEQF

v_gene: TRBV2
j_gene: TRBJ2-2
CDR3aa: ASRSMAGELF

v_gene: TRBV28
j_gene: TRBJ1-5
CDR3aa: ASSLGGAGGNQPQH

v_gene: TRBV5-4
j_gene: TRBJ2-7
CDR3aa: ASSRAGGPYEQY

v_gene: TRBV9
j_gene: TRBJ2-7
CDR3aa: ASSVGRSSYEQY

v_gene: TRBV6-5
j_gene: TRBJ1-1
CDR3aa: ASSRQYTEAF

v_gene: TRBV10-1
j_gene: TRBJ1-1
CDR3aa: ASSGMGQGGTEAF

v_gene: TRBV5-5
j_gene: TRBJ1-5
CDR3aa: ASSLEPEYSNQPQH

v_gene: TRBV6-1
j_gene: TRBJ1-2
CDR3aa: ASSERMRPAGGYT

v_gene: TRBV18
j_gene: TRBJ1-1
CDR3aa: ASSQLTGDTEAF

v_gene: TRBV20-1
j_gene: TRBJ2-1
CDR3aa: SASGGILYNEQF

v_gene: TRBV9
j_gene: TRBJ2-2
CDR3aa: ASSVDGGGTGELF

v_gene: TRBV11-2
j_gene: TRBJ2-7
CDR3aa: ASSLGGFTPSEQY

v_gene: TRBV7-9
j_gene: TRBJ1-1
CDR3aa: ASSLAGNTEAF

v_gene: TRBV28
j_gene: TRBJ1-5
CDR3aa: ASSSTEQPQH

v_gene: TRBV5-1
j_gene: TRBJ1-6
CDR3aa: ASSMTGDNSPLH

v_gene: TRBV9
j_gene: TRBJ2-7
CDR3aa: ASSPRPESYEQY

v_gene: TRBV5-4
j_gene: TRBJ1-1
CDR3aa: ASSPPGNRDTEAF

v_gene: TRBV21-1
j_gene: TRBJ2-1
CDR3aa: ASSKVNSGRPPYNEQF

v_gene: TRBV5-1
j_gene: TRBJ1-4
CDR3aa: ASSSQGQGGEKLF